The 10 T cell receptor beta chains below all came from one sample that was sequenced in a study of identical twins. TCRdb re-called the 5' RACE reads with MiXCR, one entry per CDR3 protein. The table lists approximately 260,000 distinct CDR3 sequences, over 12% of them singletons. The sample comprised memory (CD45RO+) T cells sorted from blood. The source of these receptors is a woman between 18 and 30 years old in good health.

This clonotype occurred a few times. The chain couples TRBV9 to TRBJ2-1; D is uncertain. Deletions cut 0 bases from V and 8 bases from J, with 6 bases between. Germline CDR1 is SGDLS and CDR2 is YYNGEE. CDR3 length: 12 residues. The CDR3 is CASSVAGDEQFF. CDR3 nucleotide sequence: TGTGCCAGCAGCGTAGCTGGCGATGAGCAGTTCTTC. Complete variable domain (other parts from reference TRBV9 and TRBJ2-1): DSGVTQTPKHLITATGQRVTLRCSPRSGDLSVYWYQQSLDQGLQFLIQYYNGEERAKGNILERFSAQQFPDLHSELNLSSLELGDSALYFCASSVAGDEQFFGPGTRLTVL.

The CDR3 DNA follows: TGTGCCAGCAGTGAAAGGATGAGGGGCGAGCAGTACTTC. Translation: CASSERMRGEQYF. The rearrangement joins TRBV6-1 to TRBJ2-7, with D possibly being TRBD1 or TRBD2 (5 bases each). The germline V gene encodes CDR1 MNHNS and CDR2 SASEGT. The V end lost 2 bases, the J end lost 6 bases, and 11 bases lay between the germline ends. This CDR3 has 13 amino acids.

V usage is TRBV7-2 and J usage is TRBJ2-7; a possible D gene is TRBD1 (6 bases). Germline V gene sequence: CDR1 SGHTA, CDR2 FQGNSA. CDR3 size: 15 residues. Trimming removed 5 bases from V and 5 bases from J, with 19 bases in between. Here the CDR3 reads CASSGETGRTHEQYF. As DNA, the CDR3 is TGTGCCAGCAGCGGTGAGACAGGACGCACCCACGAGCAGTACTTC. The variable domain in full, with the rest retrieved from reference TRBV7-2 and TRBJ2-7, is GAGVSQSPSNKVTEKGKDVELRCDPISGHTALYWYRQSLGQGLEFLIYFQGNSAPDKSGLPSDRFSAERTGGSVSTLTIQRTQQEDSAVYLCASSGETGRTHEQYFGPGTRLTVT.

The chain recombines TRBV11-3 with TRBJ1-1, with D unclear. V lost 3 bases and J lost 8, with 13 bases in between. The CDR3 is made up of 13 amino acids. Germline V CDR1 and CDR2: SGHNT, YENEEA. CDR3 sequence: CASSFNMDAEAFF. As DNA, the CDR3 is TGTGCCAGCAGCTTTAACATGGACGCGGAAGCTTTCTTT.

This clonotype turned up a few times. The rearrangement joins TRBV12-3 or TRBV12-4 to TRBJ2-7; D is perhaps TRBD2 (7 bases). This CDR3 has 14 residues. V dropped 5 bases and J dropped 4 bases, with 15 bases sitting between them. The CDR3, as DNA: TGTGCCAGCAGTCGGCAGGGGAGGGTTTACGAGCAGTACTTC. It translates to CASSRQGRVYEQYF.

This clonotype has at least ten counts. J is TRBJ1-2 and V is TRBV7-9, with 7 bases fitting TRBD1. With V trimmed by 6 bases and J by 3 bases, 7 bases remained unmatched. Germline loops: CDR1 SEHNR, CDR2 FQNEAQ (reference sequence). The CDR3 consists of 14 residues. The chain's CDR3 is CASSSNRGHYGYTF. In nucleotides, the CDR3 is TGTGCCAGCAGTTCGAACAGGGGACACTATGGCTACACCTTC.

The chain employs TRBV29-1 and TRBJ2-1; 7 bases map to TRBD1. This CDR3 contains 16 residues. V shed 7 bases, J shed 0 bases, and the junction held 12 bases outside the gene matches. Germline V lookup: CDR1 SQVTM, CDR2 ANQGSEA. The CDR3 DNA reads as TGCAGCGCTGGGTTGGGGACAGCGAGCTCCTACAATGAGCAGTTCTTC. Translating gives CSAGLGTASSYNEQFF.

This clonotype appeared a few times. The gene calls are TRBV7-2 and TRBJ1-6, with D unclear. Germline CDR1 is SGHTA and CDR2 is FQGNSA. The CDR3 is made up of 16 amino acids. With 2 bases removed from V and 5 bases from J, the gap between germline ends came to 13 bases. CDR3 in DNA: TGTGCCAGCAGCTTAAATTCTGGCAGAGATAATTCACCCCTCCACTTT. It is translated as CASSLNSGRDNSPLHF.

This clonotype occurred once. This sequence joins TRBV30 and TRBJ2-2, with 7 positions matching TRBD1. This CDR3 has 14 residues. J lost 6 bases, V lost 7 bases, and 11 bases had no gene match. CDR1 is GTSNPN, CDR2 SVGIG, per germline (reference sequence). This CDR3 reads CASSLTGIAGELFF. Here the CDR3 DNA reads TGTGCCTCCTCCTTGACAGGGATCGCCGGGGAGCTGTTTTTT.

This clonotype was recorded many times. V and J are TRBV7-9 and TRBJ1-1; maybe TRBD1 (5 bases). V was pared by 8 bases and J by 1 base, with 11 bases between. Germline V lookup: CDR1 SEHNR, CDR2 FQNEAQ (reference sequence). The CDR3 runs 13 residues. The CDR3 DNA sequence: TGTGCCAGCGGCCCCGACAGGAACACTGAAGCTTTCTTT. Translating gives CASGPDRNTEAFF.